The T cell receptor (beta chain) under discussion was sequenced for a study of post-analysis software for immune sequencing data. Overall study: Secondary progressive, relapsing-remitting and progressive-relapsing multiple sclerosis were among the included disease courses. Study-wide findings and caveats: A handful of TRBV segments were significantly more frequent in patients than in controls. TRBV5-6, TRBV5-1 and TRBV20-1 were among these segments. Diversity measured as normalized Chao1 was significantly lower in multiple sclerosis patients than in controls. When the samples were clustered directly with F measure, those that had been prepared in the same batch showed strong co-clustering.

With regard to this clonotype: The antigen is not known.

V was trimmed by 2 bases and J by 4 bases, leaving 21 bases between them. CDR1 and CDR2 (germline): SQVTM, ANQGSEA. This CDR3 is 17 amino acids long. Every TCR beta cDNA library bore unique molecular identifiers. TCRdb re-called the PCR reads with MiXCR, one entry per CDR3 protein. The data hold roughly 870,000 distinct CDR3 sequences, with approximately 53% observed a single time. The TCR was taken from a girl between 10 and 17 years old with multiple sclerosis. The V gene is TRBV29-1, the J gene TRBJ2-1, with D possibly being TRBD1 (6 bases). The specimen sequenced was blood. CDR3 sequence reads: CSVELSAVQGYYNEQFF. In DNA, the CDR3 is TGCAGCGTTGAATTATCCGCGGTCCAGGGGTATTACAATGAGCAGTTCTTC.